The rows below give T cell receptor beta chains drawn from one sample of a study of blood T cell repertoires in COVID-19. This table comes from immunoSEQ multiplex PCR, and its TCRdb copy is limited to in-frame clones, with some not included. The repertoire consists of roughly 170,000 clones, with about 80% occurring once and the leading ten covering less than 15%. The specimen sequenced was PBMCs or T cells enriched from blood (not recorded which). These receptors were collected from a middle-aged man who had recovered from COVID-19. Each CDR3 is given with its conserved first and last residue. A D gene is named only where the DNA matches it firmly. Where a row states a size, it is once, few, many or the class of an expanded clone; other rows omit it.

. TRBJ1-1 . TRBV9 CASSVAPSGGNTEAFF TGTGCCAGCAGCGTAGCCCCATCGGGGGGCAACACTGAAGCTTTCTTT
. TRBJ1-2 TRBD1 TRBV3-1/TRBV3-2 CASSRTGYGYTF TGTGCCAGCAGCCGGACAGGATATGGCTACACCTTC
. TRBJ2-1 . TRBV4-1 CASSQDRGRGNEQFF TGCGCCAGCAGCCAAGACCGGGGGAGAGGCAATGAGCAGTTCTTC
. TRBJ1-2 . TRBV9 CASSVAQGGHYSGYTF TGTGCCAGCAGCGTAGCCCAGGGAGGTCACTATTCTGGCTACACCTTC
. TRBJ1-4 . TRBV7-9 CASSQSQVSNNEKLFF TGTGCCAGCAGTCAATCACAGGTCTCGAATAATGAAAAACTGTTTTTT
. TRBJ1-5 . TRBV7-2 CASSPEPYNNQPQHF TGTGCCAGCAGCCCCGAACCCTATAACAATCAGCCCCAGCATTTT
. TRBJ1-1 . TRBV7-9 CASSLRSGEAFF TGTGCCAGCAGCTTACGTTCGGGTGAAGCTTTCTTT
. TRBJ2-2 TRBD1 TRBV5-8 CANKEQGAYTGELFF TGTGCCAACAAGGAACAGGGGGCCTACACCGGGGAGCTGTTTTTT
. TRBJ2-1 TRBD1 TRBV20-1 CSASDRDTYNEQFF TGCAGTGCTAGTGACAGGGACACCTACAATGAGCAGTTCTTC
. TRBJ2-7 . TRBV18 CASSPDSSYEQYF TGTGCCAGCTCACCAGACAGCTCCTACGAGCAGTACTTC
. TRBJ2-1 TRBD2 TRBV9 CASSVKGLAGTYNEQFF TGTGCCAGCAGCGTTAAGGGACTAGCGGGGACCTACAATGAGCAGTTCTTC
. TRBJ2-3 TRBD2 TRBV5-1 CASRFGLAGGRNTDTQYF TGCGCCAGCAGGTTTGGACTAGCGGGGGGGCGGAACACAGATACGCAGTATTTT
. TRBJ1-3 . TRBV5-1 CASSLQGHLSGNTIYF TGCGCCAGCAGCTTGCAGGGCCACCTCTCTGGAAACACCATATATTTT
. TRBJ2-5 . TRBV9 CASSVGGGSMETQYF TGTGCCAGCAGCGTAGGCGGAGGGTCGATGGAGACCCAGTACTTC
. TRBJ2-2 TRBD2 TRBV4-3 CASSRWTSGAGNTGELFF TGCGCCAGCAGCCGCTGGACTAGCGGGGCCGGGAACACCGGGGAGCTGTTTTTT
. TRBJ2-3 TRBD2 TRBV5-1 CASRSGTSGTDTQYF TGCGCCAGCAGATCCGGGACTAGCGGCACAGATACGCAGTATTTT
. TRBJ2-7 . TRBV20-1 CSANREREQYF TGCAGTGCTAATCGAGAGCGCGAGCAGTACTTC
. TRBJ1-1 . TRBV5-8 CASSPRAGLSTEAFF TGTGCCAGCAGCCCGCGCGCGGGATTGAGCACTGAAGCTTTCTTT
. TRBJ1-6 . TRBV10-3 CAIGREGNSPLHF TGTGCCATCGGCAGGGAGGGTAATTCACCCCTCCACTTT
. TRBJ2-3 . TRBV4-3 CASSQESARTQYF TGCGCCAGCAGCCAAGAGTCGGCGAGGACGCAGTATTTT
. TRBJ1-5 . TRBV5-5 CASSREGQPQHF TGTGCCAGCAGCCGGGAGGGTCAGCCCCAGCATTTT
. TRBJ1-2 . TRBV6-5 CASSYKLGGYYGYTF TGTGCCAGCAGTTACAAACTCGGGGGATACTATGGCTACACCTTC
. TRBJ1-1 . TRBV5-1 CASSLASGAGTEAFF TGCGCCAGCAGCTTGGCCTCAGGGGCGGGCACTGAAGCTTTCTTT
once TRBJ2-7 TRBD2 TRBV27 CASRKTGTSFSLPTYEQYF TGTGCCAGCAGGAAAACCGGGACTAGCTTTTCGCTCCCAACCTACGAGCAGTACTTC
. TRBJ2-2 TRBD2 TRBV7-9 CASSWGGTGELFF TGTGCCAGCAGCTGGGGGGGCACCGGGGAGCTGTTTTTT
. TRBJ1-1 TRBD1 TRBV18 CASSLQGMNTEAFF TGTGCCAGCTCGCTACAGGGGATGAACACTGAAGCTTTCTTT
. TRBJ1-1 TRBD1 TRBV29-1 CSGSNRGMNTEAFF TGCAGCGGATCGAACAGGGGGATGAACACTGAAGCTTTCTTT
few TRBJ1-2 . TRBV7-2 CAVLPRGGDGYTF TGTGCCGTCCTACCTAGGGGGGGCGATGGCTACACCTTC
once TRBJ1-1 . TRBV5-8 CASSKRGGNTEAFF TGTGCCAGCAGCAAGAGGGGGGGGAACACTGAAGCTTTCTTT
few TRBJ2-1 TRBD2 TRBV6-5 CASSLAGGPDEQFF TGTGCCAGCAGTCTAGCGGGGGGGCCCGATGAGCAGTTCTTC
. TRBJ2-1 TRBD1 TRBV6-5 CASTWGTASYNEQFF TGTGCCAGCACCTGGGGGACAGCCTCTTACAATGAGCAGTTCTTC
. TRBJ2-7 . TRBV2 CASAGLSYEQYF TGTGCCAGCGCAGGGCTCTCCTACGAGCAGTACTTC
. TRBJ2-7 TRBD1 TRBV5-1 CASSLTTGGGEQYF TGCGCCAGCAGCTTAACGACAGGGGGCGGCGAGCAGTACTTC
. TRBJ2-1 . TRBV30 CAWSILGGIGVYEQFF TGTGCCTGGAGTATCCTTGGGGGCATCGGGGTCTATGAGCAGTTCTTC
. TRBJ2-7 . TRBV27 CASSFGQGYEQYF TGTGCCAGCAGTTTTGGCCAGGGATACGAGCAGTACTTC
. TRBJ2-3 . TRBV13 CASRDLRVIGTDTQYF TGTGCCAGCAGGGACCTCAGGGTCATCGGCACAGATACGCAGTATTTT
. TRBJ2-3 TRBD1 TRBV29-1 CSVEGQGSNTQYF TGCAGCGTTGAAGGACAGGGGTCAAATACGCAGTATTTT
. TRBJ1-2 . TRBV6-5 CASSTTGPNYGYTF TGTGCCAGCAGTACGACAGGCCCTAACTATGGCTACACCTTC
. TRBJ1-3 TRBD1 TRBV4-3 CASSQQQGARGNTIYF TGCGCCAGCAGCCAACAACAGGGGGCGCGAGGAAACACCATATATTTT
few TRBJ2-1 TRBD1 TRBV9 CASSAGQYNEQFF TGTGCCAGCAGCGCGGGACAGTACAATGAGCAGTTCTTC
. TRBJ1-5 . TRBV15 CATGAMDQPQHF TGTGCCACCGGGGCGATGGATCAGCCCCAGCATTTT
. TRBJ2-4 TRBD1 TRBV27 CASSSGQNLAKNIQYF TGTGCCAGCAGTTCGGGACAGAACCTAGCCAAAAACATTCAGTACTTC
. TRBJ1-2 . TRBV4-2 CASSQVRGAGDGYTF TGTGCCAGCAGCCAAGTACGGGGGGCAGGTGATGGCTACACCTTC
. TRBJ2-4 . TRBV28 CASSFLDIQYF TGTGCCAGCAGTTTCCTTGACATTCAGTACTTC
. TRBJ1-1 . TRBV10-2 CASRRGPDGTEAFF TGCGCCAGCAGGAGAGGGCCCGATGGGACTGAAGCTTTCTTT